The 13 T cell receptor beta chains listed next were all sequenced from one sample in a study of shared clonotypes between healthy human individuals. The protocol was immunoSEQ multiplex PCR, while the TCRdb copy is restricted to in-frame clones and leaves out a portion. The sample records around 2.5 million clones, 80% to 95% being singletons. The specimen sequenced was naive CD4+ T cells from PBMCs. Subset specified: CD45RA+ positively selected. These receptors originate from a man aged 18 to 29 in good health. Some clones in this sample may be carry-over from other donors' samples.

This sequence joins TRBV7-8 and TRBJ2-7; 7 bases line up with TRBD2. The ends lost 5 bases at V and 0 bases at J; junction bases unmatched: 7. The CDR3 is 15 amino acids. Germline CDR1 is SGHVS and CDR2 is FQNEAQ. The CDR3 nucleotides are TGTGCCAGCAGCCCCCTAGCGGTGACCTCCTACGAGCAGTACTTC. Translated, it gives CASSPLAVTSYEQYF.

The table lists this clone with a count of one. This CDR3 is also generated by other DNA sequences in the sample. This chain uses TRBV19 with TRBJ1-1; possibly TRBD1 for D (6 bases). The CDR3 is made up of 14 amino acids. The germline V gene encodes CDR1 LNHDA and CDR2 SQIVND (reference sequence). V was clipped by 2 bases and J by 1 base, with 8 bases between them. CDR3 residues: CASSIIGGNTEAFF. The CDR3 bases are TGTGCCAGTAGTATAATAGGGGGGAACACTGAAGCTTTCTTT.

The rearrangement links TRBV15 to TRBJ2-3; no reliable D call. V was pared by 5 bases and J by 5 bases, with 11 bases between. The germline V gene encodes CDR1 LNHNV and CDR2 YYDKDF (reference sequence). This CDR3 is built from 13 residues. The CDR3 DNA reads TGTGCCACCAGCTCCCCGAAAAGAGATACGCAGTATTTT. This translates into CATSSPKRDTQYF.

A single count supports this clone. The rearrangement joins TRBV19 to TRBJ1-3, with D unclear. From germline, CDR1 is LNHDA and CDR2 SQIVND (reference sequence). The CDR3 sequence is 14 residues long. Trimming stripped 7 bases from V and 0 bases from J, with 10 bases between. The chain's CDR3 is CASKKASSGNTIYF. The CDR3, as DNA: TGTGCCAGTAAGAAGGCCTCCTCTGGAAACACCATATATTTT.

This chain joins TRBV29-1 and TRBJ1-3; TRBD1 aligns across 8 bases. J was trimmed by 6 bases and V by 3 bases; bases with no gene match: 7. This CDR3 comprises 14 residues. Germline lookup yields CDR1 SQVTM and CDR2 ANQGSEA. CDR3 coding DNA: TGCAGCGTTGACCGCAGACAGGGGATAAACACCATATATTTT. This gives the protein CSVDRRQGINTIYF.

A few counts support this clone. The chain joins TRBV27 to TRBJ2-2; tentatively, D is TRBD1 (6 bases). Germline V gives CDR1 MNHEY, CDR2 SMNVEV (reference sequence). The CDR3 extends over 14 amino acids. With 6 bases removed from V and 4 bases from J, the gap between germline ends came to 12 bases. This CDR3 reads CASSRAGATGELFF. The CDR3 DNA reads as TGTGCCAGCAGCCGGGCAGGGGCCACCGGGGAGCTGTTTTTT.

This CDR3 is CASSLPVSEYNEQFF. The CDR3 DNA sequence: TGCGCCAGCAGCCTGCCCGTCAGCGAGTACAATGAGCAGTTCTTC. V is TRBV5-1 and J is TRBJ2-1; D unclear. The germline V and J ends were trimmed by 4 bases and 4 bases, with 15 bases remaining between them. The CDR3 is made up of 15 amino acids. The germline gives CDR1 SGHRS, CDR2 YFSETQ.

This chain connects TRBV6-6 to TRBJ2-1; 12 bases fit TRBD2. The V segment lost 6 bases and the J segment 4 bases; nucleotides outside the gene matches: 1. Germline V gene data show CDR1 as MNHNY and CDR2 as SVGAGI (reference sequence). The CDR3 sequence is 14 residues long. CDR3 sequence (DNA): TGTGCCAGCAGCCTAGCGGGAGGGTACAATGAGCAGTTCTTC. This sequence encodes CASSLAGGYNEQFF.

CDR3 in DNA: TGTGCCAGCAGCCCTCACCCAGGGTATTCCTCTGGCTACACCTTC. The encoded protein is CASSPHPGYSSGYTF. The genes are TRBV7-2 and TRBJ1-2; a possible D gene is TRBD1 (5 bases). V was shortened by 5 bases and J by 7 bases, with 20 bases between the two germline ends. The germline CDR1 and CDR2 sequences are SGHTA and FQGNSA. This CDR3 region has 15 residues.

V gene TRBV4-2 combines with J gene TRBJ2-7, with TRBD2 matching 8 bases. The CDR3 extends over 16 amino acids. Losses at the gene ends were 0 bases for V and 2 bases for J; bases not matched to a gene: 6. The germline gives CDR1 LGHNA, CDR2 YNFKEQ. CDR3: CASSQEERETPYEQYF. The CDR3 DNA sequence: TGTGCCAGCAGCCAAGAAGAGCGGGAGACCCCCTACGAGCAGTACTTC.

The gene calls are TRBV28 and TRBJ2-7; TRBD1 aligns across 8 bases. Unmatched junction bases numbered 8, after V lost 6 bases and J lost 7 bases. Germline V gene data show CDR1 as MDHEN and CDR2 as SYDVKM. The CDR3 covers 13 residues. The CDR3 loop is CASRATGAWEQYF. DNA for the CDR3: TGTGCCAGCAGAGCGACAGGGGCATGGGAGCAGTACTTC.

This rearrangement joins TRBV4-3 to TRBJ2-3; possible D gene TRBD2, 6 bases. Trimming removed 1 base from V and 1 base from J, with 21 bases in between. CDR3 length equals 19 residues. The germline gives CDR1 LGHNA, CDR2 YSLEER. The CDR3 DNA reads TGCGCCAGCAGCCAAGCGACCCTAGCGCGCACCGGGGGCACAGATACGCAGTATTTT. This encodes CASSQATLARTGGTDTQYF.

J is TRBJ2-7 and V is TRBV7-9; D call uncertain. CDR3 length: 14 amino acids. V gave up 3 bases and J gave up 2 bases, with 11 bases separating them. Germline V CDR1 and CDR2: SEHNR, FQNEAQ (reference sequence). CDR3 in amino acids: CASSFGSRPYEQYF. In DNA, the CDR3 is TGTGCCAGCAGCTTCGGTTCACGTCCCTACGAGCAGTACTTC.